The sample holds one count of the clone carrying this T cell receptor (beta chain). Original data processing: Amplification from reference gene primers served as the basis for estimated nucleated cell counts. Generated by immunoSEQ multiplex PCR, the TCRdb table keeps only in-frame clones and is missing some. From that table come the V and J calls and clone size; the DNA was used to work out D and trimming. The sample holds roughly 200,000 clones, about 81% seen once. The Seattle patients joined while their infection was active and were tracked longitudinally afterward. This specimen belongs to a study of blood T cell repertoires in COVID-19. Study information: Samples taken during acute and convalescent COVID-19 were collected in the United States, Italy and Spain. T cells, B-cell-depleted T cells, or PBMCs provided the cDNA or gDNA that served as material.

The sample was peripheral blood. This sequence originates from an elderly woman with COVID-19, enrolled during active disease.

The DNA of the CDR3 is TGTGCCACCAGTGATGGGGAGAGCTCCTACGAGCAGTACTTC. As protein: CATSDGESSYEQYF. The chain is built from TRBV24-1 and TRBJ2-7; D is possibly TRBD2 (5 bases). CDR1 and CDR2 from the germline V gene are KGHDR and SFDVKD. The CDR3 sequence is 14 residues long. Trimming stripped 3 bases from V and 0 bases from J, with 8 bases between.